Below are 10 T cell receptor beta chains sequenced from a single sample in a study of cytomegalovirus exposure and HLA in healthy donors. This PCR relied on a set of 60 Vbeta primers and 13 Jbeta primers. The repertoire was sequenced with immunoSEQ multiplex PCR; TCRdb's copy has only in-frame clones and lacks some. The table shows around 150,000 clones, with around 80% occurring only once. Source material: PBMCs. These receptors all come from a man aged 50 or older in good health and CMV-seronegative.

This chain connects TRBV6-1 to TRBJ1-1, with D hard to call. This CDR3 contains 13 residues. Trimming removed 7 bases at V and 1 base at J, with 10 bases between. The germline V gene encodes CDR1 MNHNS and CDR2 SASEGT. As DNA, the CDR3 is TGTGCCAGCACTAGACCTGGGAACACTGAAGCTTTCTTT. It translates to CASTRPGNTEAFF.

The CDR3 loop reads CASSDDGTGAYGYTF. The CDR3 DNA follows: TGTGCCAGCAGCGACGACGGGACAGGGGCCTATGGCTACACCTTC. The chain combines TRBV7-9 with TRBJ1-2; TRBD1 aligns across 10 bases. V trimming: 5 bases; J trimming: 4 bases; junction bases outside the gene matches: 7. In germline, CDR1 is SEHNR, CDR2 FQNEAQ (reference sequence). The CDR3 contains 15 residues.

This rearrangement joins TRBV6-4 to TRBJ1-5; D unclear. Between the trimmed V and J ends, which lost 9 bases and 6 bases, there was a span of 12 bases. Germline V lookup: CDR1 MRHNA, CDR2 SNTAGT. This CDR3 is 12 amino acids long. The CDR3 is CARETISQPQHF. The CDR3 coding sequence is TGTGCCAGAGAGACAATAAGTCAGCCCCAGCATTTT.

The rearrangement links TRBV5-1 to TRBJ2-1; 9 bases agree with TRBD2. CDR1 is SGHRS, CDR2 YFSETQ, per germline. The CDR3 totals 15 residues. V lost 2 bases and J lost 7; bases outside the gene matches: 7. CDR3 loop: CASSLGLAQGNEQFF. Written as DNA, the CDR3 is TGCGCCAGCAGCTTAGGACTAGCGCAGGGGAATGAGCAGTTCTTC.

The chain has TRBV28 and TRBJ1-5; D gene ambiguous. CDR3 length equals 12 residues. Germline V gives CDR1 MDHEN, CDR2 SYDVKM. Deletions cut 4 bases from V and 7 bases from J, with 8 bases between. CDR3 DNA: TGTGCCAGCAGTTCATACAAACAGCCCCAGCATTTT. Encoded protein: CASSSYKQPQHF. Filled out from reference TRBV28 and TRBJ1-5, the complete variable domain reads DVKVTQSSRYLVKRTGEKVFLECVQDMDHENMFWYRQDPGLGLRLIYFSYDVKMKEKGDIPEGYSVSREKKERFSLILESASTNQTSMYLCASSSYKQPQHFGDGTRLSIL.

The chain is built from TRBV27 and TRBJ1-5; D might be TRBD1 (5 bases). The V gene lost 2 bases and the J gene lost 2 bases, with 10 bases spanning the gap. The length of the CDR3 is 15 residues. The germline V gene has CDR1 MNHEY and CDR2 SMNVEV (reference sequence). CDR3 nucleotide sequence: TGTGCCAGCAGTTTAGGGGGAGGTGGCAATCAGCCCCAGCATTTT. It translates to CASSLGGGGNQPQHF.

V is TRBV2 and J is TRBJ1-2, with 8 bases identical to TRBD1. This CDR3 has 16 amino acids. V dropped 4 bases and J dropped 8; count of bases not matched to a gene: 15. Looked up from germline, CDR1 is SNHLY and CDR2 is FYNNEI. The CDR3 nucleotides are TGTGCCAGCAGTGCTAAGTCTGGGGGACAGGTATCGGGCTACACCTTC. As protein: CASSAKSGGQVSGYTF.

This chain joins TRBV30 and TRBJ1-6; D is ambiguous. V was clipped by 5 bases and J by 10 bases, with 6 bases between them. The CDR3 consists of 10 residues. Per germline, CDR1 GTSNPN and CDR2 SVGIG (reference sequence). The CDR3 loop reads CAWGESPLHF. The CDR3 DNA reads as TGTGCCTGGGGAGAATCACCCCTCCACTTT.

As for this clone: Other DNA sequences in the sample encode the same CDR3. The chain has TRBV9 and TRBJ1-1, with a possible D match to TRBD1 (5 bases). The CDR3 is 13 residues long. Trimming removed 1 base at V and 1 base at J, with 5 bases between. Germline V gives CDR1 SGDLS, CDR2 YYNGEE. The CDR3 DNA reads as TGTGCCAGCAGCGTAACAGGGAACACTGAAGCTTTCTTT. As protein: CASSVTGNTEAFF.

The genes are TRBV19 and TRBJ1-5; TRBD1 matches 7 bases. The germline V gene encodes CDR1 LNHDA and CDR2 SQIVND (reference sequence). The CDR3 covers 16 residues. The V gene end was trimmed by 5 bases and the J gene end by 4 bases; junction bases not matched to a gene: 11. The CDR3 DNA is TGTGCCAGTAGTCTTGGACAGGTCTCGCGGAATCAGCCCCAGCATTTT. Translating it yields CASSLGQVSRNQPQHF. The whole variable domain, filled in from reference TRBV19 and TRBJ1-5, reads DGGITQSPKYLFRKEGQNVTLSCEQNLNHDAMYWYRQDPGQGLRLIYYSQIVNDFQKGDIAEGYSVSREKKESFPLTVTSAQKNPTAFYLCASSLGQVSRNQPQHFGDGTRLSIL.